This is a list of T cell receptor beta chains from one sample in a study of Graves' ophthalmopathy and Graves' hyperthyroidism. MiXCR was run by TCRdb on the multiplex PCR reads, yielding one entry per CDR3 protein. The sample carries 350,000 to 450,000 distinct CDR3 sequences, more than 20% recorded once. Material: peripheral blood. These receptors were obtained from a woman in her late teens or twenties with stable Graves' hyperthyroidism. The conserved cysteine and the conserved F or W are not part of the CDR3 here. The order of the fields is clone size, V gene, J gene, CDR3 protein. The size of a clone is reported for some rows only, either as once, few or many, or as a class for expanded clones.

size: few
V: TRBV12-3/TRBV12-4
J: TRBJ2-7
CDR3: ASSLTDRGEVY

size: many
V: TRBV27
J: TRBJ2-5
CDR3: ASSLLQGVPQETQY

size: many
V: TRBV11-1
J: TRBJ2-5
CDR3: ASSSPSGQVEETQY

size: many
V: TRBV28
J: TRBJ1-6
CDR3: ASSVTSSYNSPLH

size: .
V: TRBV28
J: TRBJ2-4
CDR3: ASSFSTKNIQY

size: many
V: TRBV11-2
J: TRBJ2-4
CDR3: ASSFGGQDIKY

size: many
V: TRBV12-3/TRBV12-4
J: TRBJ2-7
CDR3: ASRKRGVYEQY

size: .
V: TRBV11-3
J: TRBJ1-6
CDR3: ASSLEVYNSPLH

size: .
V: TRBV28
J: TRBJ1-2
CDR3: ASSPRPAERGYT

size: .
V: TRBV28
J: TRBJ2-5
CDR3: ASSRTRIPRETQY